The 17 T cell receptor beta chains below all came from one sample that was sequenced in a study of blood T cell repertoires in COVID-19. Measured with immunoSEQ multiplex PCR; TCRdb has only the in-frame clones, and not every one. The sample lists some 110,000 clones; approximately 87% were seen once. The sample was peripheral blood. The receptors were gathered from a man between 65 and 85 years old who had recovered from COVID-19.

The CDR3 sequence is CASSPRGDSYYEQYF. The CDR3 DNA reads as TGTGCCAGCAGCCCCAGGGGGGATTCCTACTACGAGCAGTACTTC. The rearrangement uses TRBV5-6 and TRBJ2-7, with D perhaps TRBD1 (7 bases). Germline CDR1 is SGHDT and CDR2 is YYEEEE. The CDR3 has 15 residues. Trimming shortened V by 4 bases and J by 3 bases, and 17 bases separated the two germline ends.

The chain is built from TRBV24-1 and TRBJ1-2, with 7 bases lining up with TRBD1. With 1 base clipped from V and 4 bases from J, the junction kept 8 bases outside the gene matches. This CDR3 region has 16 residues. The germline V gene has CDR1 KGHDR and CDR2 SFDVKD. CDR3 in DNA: TGTGCCACCAGTGATTTATTCAGGGGGAATCGCTATGGCTACACCTTC. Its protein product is CATSDLFRGNRYGYTF.

CDR3 residues: CSVEDWRQTNGYTF. CDR3 bases: TGCAGCGTTGAAGATTGGAGACAGACGAATGGCTACACCTTC. The chain joins TRBV29-1 to TRBJ1-2; D is possibly TRBD1 (5 bases). This CDR3 contains 14 residues. CDR1 and CDR2 from the germline V gene are SQVTM and ANQGSEA. Deletions cut 0 bases from V and 6 bases from J, with 14 bases between.

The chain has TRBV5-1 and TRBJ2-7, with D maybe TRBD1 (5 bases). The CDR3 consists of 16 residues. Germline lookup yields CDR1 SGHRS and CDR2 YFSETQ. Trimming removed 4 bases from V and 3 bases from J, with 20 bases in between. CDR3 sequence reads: CASSPGYGQRGYEQYF. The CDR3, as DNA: TGCGCCAGCAGCCCGGGTTACGGGCAAAGGGGCTACGAGCAGTACTTC.

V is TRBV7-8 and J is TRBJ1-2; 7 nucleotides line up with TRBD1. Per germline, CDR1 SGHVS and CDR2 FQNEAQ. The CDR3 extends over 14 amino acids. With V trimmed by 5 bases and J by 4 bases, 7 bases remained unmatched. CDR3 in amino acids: CASSPGQPIYGYTF. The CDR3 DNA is TGTGCCAGCAGCCCGGGACAGCCCATCTATGGCTACACCTTC.

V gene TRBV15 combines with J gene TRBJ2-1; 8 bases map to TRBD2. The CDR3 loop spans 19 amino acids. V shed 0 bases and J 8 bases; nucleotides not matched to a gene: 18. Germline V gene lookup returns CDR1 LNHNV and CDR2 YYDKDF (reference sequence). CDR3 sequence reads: CATSRDLGLVISKGYEQFF. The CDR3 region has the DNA TGTGCCACCAGCAGAGATCTGGGACTAGTAATTTCCAAGGGCTATGAGCAGTTCTTC.

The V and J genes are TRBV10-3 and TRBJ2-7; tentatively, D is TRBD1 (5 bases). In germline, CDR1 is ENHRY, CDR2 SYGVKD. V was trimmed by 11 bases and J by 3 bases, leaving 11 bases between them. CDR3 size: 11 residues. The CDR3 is CASGRDYEQYF. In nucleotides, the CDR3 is TGTGCCTCCGGCAGGGACTACGAGCAGTACTTC.

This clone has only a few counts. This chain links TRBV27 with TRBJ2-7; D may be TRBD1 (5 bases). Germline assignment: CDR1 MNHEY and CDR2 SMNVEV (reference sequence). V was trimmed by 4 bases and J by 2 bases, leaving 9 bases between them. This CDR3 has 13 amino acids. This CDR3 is CASSSLGAYEQYF. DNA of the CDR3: TGTGCCAGCAGTTCCCTAGGGGCCTACGAGCAGTACTTC.

The CDR3 DNA sequence: TGTGCCAGCAGCTCAAGACTAGCGGGCTACAATGAGCAGTTCTTC. It codes for CASSSRLAGYNEQFF. The chain carries TRBV9 and TRBJ2-1; 10 nucleotides match TRBD2. The J segment lost 3 bases and the V segment lost 4 bases, leaving 4 bases of the junction unmatched. Germline CDR1 is SGDLS and CDR2 is YYNGEE. The CDR3 extends over 15 amino acids.

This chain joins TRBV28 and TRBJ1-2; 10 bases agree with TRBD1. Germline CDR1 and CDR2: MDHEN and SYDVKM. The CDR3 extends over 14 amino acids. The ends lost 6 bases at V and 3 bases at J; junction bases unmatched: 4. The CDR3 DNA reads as TGTGCCAGCAGGGGGACAGGGGTTTACTATGGCTACACCTTC. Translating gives CASRGTGVYYGYTF.

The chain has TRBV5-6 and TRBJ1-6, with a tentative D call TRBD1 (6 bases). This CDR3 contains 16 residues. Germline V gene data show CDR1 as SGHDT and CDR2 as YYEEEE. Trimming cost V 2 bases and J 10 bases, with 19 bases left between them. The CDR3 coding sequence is TGTGCCAGCAGCTTCGATCAGGGGACCGGGTGGTCACCCCTCCACTTT. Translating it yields CASSFDQGTGWSPLHF.

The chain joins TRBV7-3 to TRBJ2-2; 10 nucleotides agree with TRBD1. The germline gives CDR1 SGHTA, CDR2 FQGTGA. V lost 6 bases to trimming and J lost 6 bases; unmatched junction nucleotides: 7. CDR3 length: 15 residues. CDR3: CASSPGTGVAGELFF. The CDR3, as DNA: TGTGCCAGCAGTCCCGGGACAGGGGTGGCCGGGGAGCTGTTTTTT.

As DNA, the CDR3 is TGTGCCAGCAGCATCCAGGGGGCCGGCACCGGGGAGCTGTTTTTT. Its translation is CASSIQGAGTGELFF. The rearrangement links TRBV6-5 to TRBJ2-2, with TRBD1 matching 8 bases. This CDR3 contains 15 residues. V lost 6 bases to trimming and J lost 4 bases; unmatched junction nucleotides: 7. In germline, CDR1 is MNHEY, CDR2 SVGAGI.

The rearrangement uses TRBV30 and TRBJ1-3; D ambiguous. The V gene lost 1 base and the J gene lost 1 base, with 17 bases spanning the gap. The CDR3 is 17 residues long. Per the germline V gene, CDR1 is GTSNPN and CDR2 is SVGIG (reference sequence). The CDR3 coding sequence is TGTGCCTGGAGTGGGGTGACTAGTCGTTTATCTGGAAACACCATATATTTT. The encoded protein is CAWSGVTSRLSGNTIYF.

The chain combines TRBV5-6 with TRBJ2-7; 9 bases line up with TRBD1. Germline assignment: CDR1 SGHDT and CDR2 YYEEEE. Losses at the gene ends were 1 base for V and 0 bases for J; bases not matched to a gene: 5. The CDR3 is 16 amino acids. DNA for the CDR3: TGTGCCAGCAGCTTGTTCAAGACAGGGGGCTCCTACGAGCAGTACTTC. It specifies CASSLFKTGGSYEQYF.

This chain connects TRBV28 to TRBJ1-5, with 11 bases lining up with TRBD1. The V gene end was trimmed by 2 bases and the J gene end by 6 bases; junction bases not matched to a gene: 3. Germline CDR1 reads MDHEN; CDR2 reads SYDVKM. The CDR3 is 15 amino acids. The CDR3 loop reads CASSLRTGGRQPQHF. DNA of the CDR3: TGTGCCAGCAGTTTAAGGACAGGGGGCCGTCAGCCCCAGCATTTT. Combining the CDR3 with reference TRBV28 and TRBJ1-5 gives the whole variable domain DVKVTQSSRYLVKRTGEKVFLECVQDMDHENMFWYRQDPGLGLRLIYFSYDVKMKEKGDIPEGYSVSREKKERFSLILESASTNQTSMYLCASSLRTGGRQPQHFGDGTRLSIL.

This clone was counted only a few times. The CDR3 bases are TGTGCCATCAGTGAGTCCCAGGGCACTGGAAACACCATATATTTT. Its translation: CAISESQGTGNTIYF. This sequence joins TRBV10-3 and TRBJ1-3; TRBD1 might be the D (5 bases). Germline V CDR1 and CDR2: ENHRY, SYGVKD. CDR3 length: 15 residues. V lost 0 bases, J lost 2 bases, and 8 bases lay in between.